A single sample gave rise to the 32 T cell receptor beta chains below, sequenced in a study of cytomegalovirus exposure and HLA in healthy donors. The PCR had 60 Vbeta and 13 Jbeta primers. Produced via immunoSEQ multiplex PCR; TCRdb's table is partial and in-frame only. The table has more than 95,000 clones, 75% to 85% seen once. Sequenced: PBMCs. The receptors were gathered from a woman between 45 and 60 years old in good health and CMV-seropositive.

The chain is built from TRBV6-5 and TRBJ2-7, with D possibly matching TRBD2 (5 bases). CDR1 is MNHEY and CDR2 is SVGAGI in the germline V gene. The CDR3 is made up of 12 amino acids. The V and J ends lost 4 bases and 1 base respectively, with 5 bases between them. For the CDR3, the DNA is TGTGCCAGCAGTTCGGGGTCCTACGAGCAGTACTTC. Translation gives CASSSGSYEQYF.

The chain carries TRBV18 and TRBJ1-2, with TRBD1 identical over 7 bases. The CDR3 is 13 residues long. V lost 4 bases, J lost 4 bases, and 3 bases stayed unmatched. Germline CDR1 is KGHSH and CDR2 is LQKENI. DNA of the CDR3: TGTGCCAGCTCACGAGACAGGGTCTATGGCTACACCTTC. This encodes CASSRDRVYGYTF.

The J gene is TRBJ2-7, the V gene TRBV4-1; D unclear. V shed 3 bases and J shed 7 bases, with 7 bases lying between them. CDR3 length equals 11 residues. Per the germline V gene, CDR1 is MGHRA and CDR2 is YSYEKL. CDR3 loop: CASSHRYEQYF. CDR3 coding DNA: TGCGCCAGCAGCCATCGGTATGAGCAGTACTTC.

V is TRBV19 and J is TRBJ2-2, with 8 bases that match TRBD1. CDR1 LNHDA and CDR2 SQIVND come from the germline V gene (reference sequence). V lost 7 bases and J lost 6; bases outside the gene matches: 10. The CDR3 consists of 15 residues. CDR3 amino acids: CASTMTGELSGELFF. DNA of the CDR3: TGTGCCAGTACCATGACAGGGGAGCTGTCCGGGGAGCTGTTTTTT.

This chain connects TRBV11-1 to TRBJ2-3, with TRBD1 matching over 11 bases. This CDR3 is 18 amino acids long. Germline CDR1 is SGHAT and CDR2 is FQDESV (reference sequence). Trimming at V came to 0 bases and at J to 3 bases, leaving 8 bases not matched to a gene. The CDR3 nucleotides read TGTGCCAGCAGCTTAGCGAGGGGACAGGGGGATCTGACAGATACGCAGTATTTT. This encodes CASSLARGQGDLTDTQYF. Filled out from reference TRBV11-1 and TRBJ2-3, the complete variable domain reads EAEVAQSPRYKITEKSQAVAFWCDPISGHATLYWYRQILGQGPELLVQFQDESVVDDSQLPKDRFSAERLKGVDSTLKIQPAELGDSAMYLCASSLARGQGDLTDTQYFGPGTRLTVL.

This clone has just one count. The chain links TRBV29-1 to TRBJ2-7; 7 nucleotides match TRBD2. This CDR3 comprises 11 residues. The germline V gene has CDR1 SQVTM and CDR2 ANQGSEA. V shed 6 bases, J shed 6 bases, and the junction held 5 bases outside the gene matches. The CDR3 DNA is TGCAGCGTGGGCGGGGGAGGCGAGCAGTACTTC. Its translation is CSVGGGGEQYF.

J is TRBJ1-5 and V is TRBV7-2, with a possible D match to TRBD1 (6 bases). There are 15 residues in the CDR3. V was shortened by 1 base and J by 6 bases, with 13 bases between the two germline ends. Germline values: CDR1 SGHTA, CDR2 FQGNSA. CDR3 sequence: CASSLGGGLGQPQHF. The CDR3 nucleotides are TGTGCCAGCAGCTTAGGGGGGGGGCTAGGTCAGCCCCAGCATTTT.

V usage is TRBV7-3 and J usage is TRBJ2-2; D uncertain. Deletions cut 1 base from V and 3 bases from J, with 6 bases between. This CDR3 is 14 amino acids long. Germline CDR1 reads SGHTA; CDR2 reads FQGTGA. The CDR3 is CASSLIYDTGELFF. The CDR3 DNA sequence: TGTGCCAGCAGCTTAATCTATGACACCGGGGAGCTGTTTTTT.

The CDR3 reads CASTHQTSGGSADTQYF. In DNA form, the CDR3 reads TGCGCCAGCACCCACCAGACTAGCGGGGGGTCGGCAGATACGCAGTATTTT. The chain employs TRBV5-1 and TRBJ2-3; 13 nucleotides align to TRBD2. CDR3 length: 17 amino acids. The germline gives CDR1 SGHRS, CDR2 YFSETQ. The ends lost 6 bases at V and 4 bases at J; junction bases unmatched: 11. Full variable domain (remainder filled in from reference TRBV5-1 and TRBJ2-3): KAGVTQTPRYLIKTRGQQVTLSCSPISGHRSVSWYQQTPGQGLQFLFEYFSETQRNKGNFPGRFSGRQFSNSRSEMNVSTLELGDSALYLCASTHQTSGGSADTQYFGPGTRLTVL.

The chain recombines TRBV5-4 with TRBJ1-3; D unresolved. CDR1 and CDR2 from the germline V gene are SGHNT and YYREEE (reference sequence). The CDR3 sequence is 12 residues long. V was pared by 4 bases and J by 0 bases, with 2 bases between. The DNA of the CDR3 is TGTGCCAGCAGCCACTCTGGAAACACCATATATTTT. Amino acids: CASSHSGNTIYF.

A remark on this clone: One junction end disagrees with the germline gene, perhaps due to a read error. This CDR3 is CASNQWDRGLNTEAFF. Here the CDR3 DNA reads TGCGCCAGCAACCAATGGGATAGGGGGTTAAACACTGAAGCTTTCTTT. The chain couples TRBV4-3 to TRBJ1-1, with a weak D call TRBD1 (6 bases). This CDR3 comprises 16 residues. CDR1 is LGHNA and CDR2 is YSLEER in the germline V gene.

This clone was picked up a small number of times. The chain employs TRBV10-3 and TRBJ1-2, with 8 positions matching TRBD1. V lost 6 bases to trimming and J lost 8 bases; unmatched junction nucleotides: 17. The germline gives CDR1 ENHRY, CDR2 SYGVKD. The CDR3 runs to 16 residues. The CDR3 DNA reads TGTGCCATCAGGATACTGGACAGGGCTGGGATGCGCGGCTACACCTTC. It encodes CAIRILDRAGMRGYTF.

This chain joins TRBV27 and TRBJ1-1; 8 bases are a match to TRBD1. The CDR3 runs 15 residues. Germline-derived CDR1 and CDR2 are MNHEY and SMNVEV (reference sequence). V shed 3 bases, J shed 4 bases, and the junction held 7 bases outside the gene matches. CDR3 sequence reads: CASSFQGAPSTEAFF. CDR3 coding DNA: TGTGCCAGCAGTTTCCAGGGGGCCCCCAGCACTGAAGCTTTCTTT.

This sequence joins TRBV28 and TRBJ2-7; the match to TRBD2 covers 7 bases. The CDR3 loop spans 14 amino acids. In germline, CDR1 is MDHEN, CDR2 SYDVKM. Germline trimming cut 10 bases from V and 5 bases from J; bases unmatched to any gene: 14. The CDR3 DNA reads as TGTGCCACCAGGCGGGGGAGAACCGCAAACGAGCAGTACTTC. The encoded protein is CATRRGRTANEQYF. Filled out from reference TRBV28 and TRBJ2-7, the complete variable domain reads DVKVTQSSRYLVKRTGEKVFLECVQDMDHENMFWYRQDPGLGLRLIYFSYDVKMKEKGDIPEGYSVSREKKERFSLILESASTNQTSMYLCATRRGRTANEQYFGPGTRLTVT.

The chain joins TRBV18 to TRBJ1-3; 7 nucleotides line up with TRBD1. This CDR3 is built from 15 residues. Germline loops: CDR1 KGHSH, CDR2 LQKENI. V was clipped by 3 bases and J by 4 bases; unmatched bases: 6. The CDR3 reads CASSPRRGPGNTIYF. CDR3 coding DNA: TGTGCCAGCTCACCCCGGAGGGGGCCCGGAAACACCATATATTTT.

J is TRBJ2-5 and V is TRBV19; 9 nucleotides align to TRBD2. This CDR3 is 15 amino acids long. Germline V gene lookup returns CDR1 LNHDA and CDR2 SQIVND (reference sequence). The trim removed 5 bases at V and 1 base at J, leaving 5 bases unmatched. This CDR3 is CASSDSRGGQETQYF. The CDR3 DNA follows: TGTGCCAGTAGTGATTCGCGGGGGGGCCAAGAGACCCAGTACTTC.

The chain carries TRBV10-1 and TRBJ2-1; 16 nucleotides match TRBD2. Trimming took 6 bases from V and 6 from J; bases not matched to a gene: 8. Germline lookup yields CDR1 WNHNN and CDR2 SYGVQD (reference sequence). This CDR3 comprises 17 residues. CDR3 coding DNA: TGCGCCAGCAGGCTGGGACTAGCGGGAGGGTTAGGCAATGAGCAGTTCTTC. Its translation: CASRLGLAGGLGNEQFF.

The genes are TRBV19 and TRBJ2-5; possibly TRBD1 for D (6 bases). The end of the DNA fits TRBJ2-7 better, so the J call may be wrong. Germline V CDR1 and CDR2: LNHDA, SQIVND (reference sequence). This CDR3 is built from 13 residues. The CDR3 DNA follows: TGTGCCAGTAGGGCCGGGACATTGTACGAGCAGTACTTC. This codes for CASRAGTLYEQYF.

The CDR3 region has the DNA TGTGCCTGGAGCCCTACAGGGTCCTATGGCTACACCTTC. Translating gives CAWSPTGSYGYTF. The genes are TRBV30 and TRBJ1-2; D is possibly TRBD1 (6 bases). The CDR3 contains 13 residues. The germline CDR1 and CDR2 sequences are GTSNPN and SVGIG (reference sequence). V lost 3 bases to trimming and J lost 4 bases, with 12 bases between them.

The J gene is TRBJ1-3, the V gene TRBV6-6; TRBD1 might be the D (5 bases). This CDR3 comprises 13 residues. The germline V and J ends were trimmed by 7 bases and 7 bases, with 14 bases remaining between them. CDR1 is MNHNY, CDR2 SVGAGI, per germline (reference sequence). The CDR3 bases are TGTGCCAGCACCGTCGGACCAGGGAACACCATATATTTT. Its protein is CASTVGPGNTIYF.

The CDR3 DNA sequence: TGCGCCAGCAGCCCCGCAGGTCAGGATCAGCCCCAGCATTTT. Amino acids: CASSPAGQDQPQHF. The chain recombines TRBV5-1 with TRBJ1-5, with unresolved D. Trimming cost V 4 bases and J 5 bases, with 13 bases left between them. There are 14 residues in the CDR3. Germline V lookup: CDR1 SGHRS, CDR2 YFSETQ.

The chain joins TRBV21-1 to TRBJ1-5; the listed D gene, TRBD1, was not tested against the DNA. TRBV21-1 is a recognized pseudogene. This CDR3 spans 14 amino acids. The CDR3 loop reads CASSLRTSNQPQHF. The CDR3 DNA sequence: TGTGCCAGCAGCCTGCGGACAAGCAATCAGCCCCAGCATTTT.

V is TRBV5-6 and J is TRBJ2-3; D may be TRBD2 (5 bases). Looked up from germline, CDR1 is SGHDT and CDR2 is YYEEEE. Trimming removed 5 bases at V and 4 bases at J, with 11 bases between. The CDR3 has 13 amino acids. The CDR3 coding sequence is TGTGCCAGCAGTGTCACTAGGGCAGATACGCAGTATTTT. Its protein is CASSVTRADTQYF.

The chain recombines TRBV29-1 with TRBJ1-2, with D perhaps matching TRBD1 (5 bases). Germline V gene lookup returns CDR1 SQVTM and CDR2 ANQGSEA. The length of the CDR3 is 16 residues. The V end lost 0 bases, the J end lost 4 bases, and 18 bases lay between the germline ends. As DNA, the CDR3 is TGCAGCGTTGAAGATCTCGAGACCTTAGGGGTCTATGGCTACACCTTC. This codes for CSVEDLETLGVYGYTF.

The chain combines TRBV18 with TRBJ1-4; 11 positions agree with TRBD1. Germline CDR1 is KGHSH and CDR2 is LQKENI. This CDR3 comprises 16 residues. Germline trimming cut 3 bases from V and 8 bases from J; bases unmatched to any gene: 8. CDR3 nucleotide sequence: TGTGCCAGCTCACCTTCACGGACAGGGGGCGAGGAAAAACTGTTTTTT. Its translation is CASSPSRTGGEEKLFF.

The chain has TRBV6-5 and TRBJ2-5, with 8 bases identical to TRBD2. The J segment lost 5 bases and the V segment lost 0 bases, leaving 2 bases of the junction unmatched. Germline CDR1 reads MNHEY; CDR2 reads SVGAGI. The CDR3 runs 14 residues. CDR3 DNA: TGTGCCAGCAGTTACTCGACGGGAGGGGAGACCCAGTACTTC. Amino acids: CASSYSTGGETQYF.

This rearrangement joins TRBV4-1 to TRBJ2-7; D possibly corresponds to TRBD2 (5 bases). The germline CDR1 and CDR2 sequences are MGHRA and YSYEKL. This CDR3 spans 14 amino acids. Between the trimmed V and J ends, which lost 5 bases and 0 bases, there was a span of 11 bases. DNA for the CDR3: TGCGCCAGCAGCGGCGGGTTCTCCTCCTACGAGCAGTACTTC. Translation: CASSGGFSSYEQYF.

DNA for the CDR3: TGTGCCAGCAGCGCTGGGGGGTTGAACACTGAAGCTTTCTTT. This encodes CASSAGGLNTEAFF. The J gene is TRBJ1-1, the V gene TRBV7-3; D possibly corresponds to TRBD1 (5 bases). The CDR3 loop spans 14 amino acids. The V and J ends lost 5 bases and 0 bases respectively, with 10 bases between them. Germline V gives CDR1 SGHTA, CDR2 FQGTGA.

This clone has just a few counts. The chain couples TRBV11-1 to TRBJ1-2; 7 bases match TRBD1. The CDR3 is 13 amino acids. The V and J ends lost 4 bases and 8 bases, in that order; junction bases with no gene match: 7. Germline CDR1 and CDR2: SGHAT and FQDESV (reference sequence). CDR3 amino acids: CASSSNRQGGYTF. The CDR3 nucleotides read TGTGCCAGCAGCTCTAATAGACAGGGCGGCTACACCTTC.

V usage is TRBV9 and J usage is TRBJ2-7; 12 bases fit TRBD2. In germline, CDR1 is SGDLS, CDR2 YYNGEE. V trimming: 8 bases; J trimming: 4 bases; junction bases outside the gene matches: 4. The CDR3 contains 13 residues. The CDR3 region has the DNA TGTGCCAGGACTAGCGGGAGAGGATACGAGCAGTACTTC. Translated, it gives CARTSGRGYEQYF.

J is TRBJ1-1 and V is TRBV6-5; the D gene is possibly TRBD1 (6 bases). Germline CDR1 is MNHEY and CDR2 is SVGAGI. Trimming stripped 6 bases from V and 8 bases from J, with 22 bases between. CDR3 size: 15 residues. CDR3 loop: CASSPPGHRVGEAFF. The CDR3 nucleotides read TGTGCCAGCAGCCCCCCGGGACATCGCGTAGGGGAAGCTTTCTTT.

As DNA, the CDR3 is TGTGCCTGGAGCCCAGGGGGCCAGGGGGCCGCAGATACGCAGTATTTT. It is translated as CAWSPGGQGAADTQYF. The chain carries TRBV30 and TRBJ2-3, with 8 bases identical to TRBD1. Germline V CDR1 and CDR2: GTSNPN, SVGIG (reference sequence). The CDR3 runs 16 residues. V shed 3 bases, J shed 4 bases, and the junction held 12 bases outside the gene matches. Variable domain in full (rest from reference TRBV30 and TRBJ2-3): SQTIHQWPATLVQPVGSPLSLECTVEGTSNPNLYWYRQAAGRGLQLLFYSVGIGQISSEVPQNLSASRPQDRQFILSSKKLLLSDSGFYLCAWSPGGQGAADTQYFGPGTRLTVL.